This T cell receptor (beta chain) was sequenced in a study of OX40 agonist ivuxolimab in advanced cancers. Whole-study context: One hepatocellular carcinoma and two cutaneous melanoma patients partially responded.

Sequencing was performed with immunoSEQ multiplex PCR; in TCRdb, only in-frame clones are kept and a portion is missing. The data contain 60,000 to 85,000 clones, around 83% of them singletons. The sample holds a few counts of this clone. Its antigen is undetermined. Whole-study findings and limits: The expanded peripheral T cells' antigen specificity was not determined. Both blood CD4+ and CD8+ T cells showed clonal growth by week 6 at 0.1 to 3.0 mg/kg. Partial responders treated at 0.1-3.0 mg/kg exhibited clonal expansion among the lowest measured.

This CDR3 is built from 15 residues. Trimming stripped 1 base from V and 3 bases from J, with 13 bases between. Germline V gene data show CDR1 as MGHRA and CDR2 as YSYEKL. The chain has TRBV4-1 and TRBJ2-7, with D possibly matching TRBD1 (6 bases). Sequenced here: CD4+ or CD8+ T cells sorted from blood, sampled in a trial of the OX40 agonist ivuxolimab. This clonotype originated in an adult with an advanced solid tumor such as melanoma, head and neck, liver or kidney cancer. As DNA, the CDR3 is TGCGCCAGCAGCCAAGCCACGGACAGACGCTACGAGCAGTACTTC. This gives the protein CASSQATDRRYEQYF.